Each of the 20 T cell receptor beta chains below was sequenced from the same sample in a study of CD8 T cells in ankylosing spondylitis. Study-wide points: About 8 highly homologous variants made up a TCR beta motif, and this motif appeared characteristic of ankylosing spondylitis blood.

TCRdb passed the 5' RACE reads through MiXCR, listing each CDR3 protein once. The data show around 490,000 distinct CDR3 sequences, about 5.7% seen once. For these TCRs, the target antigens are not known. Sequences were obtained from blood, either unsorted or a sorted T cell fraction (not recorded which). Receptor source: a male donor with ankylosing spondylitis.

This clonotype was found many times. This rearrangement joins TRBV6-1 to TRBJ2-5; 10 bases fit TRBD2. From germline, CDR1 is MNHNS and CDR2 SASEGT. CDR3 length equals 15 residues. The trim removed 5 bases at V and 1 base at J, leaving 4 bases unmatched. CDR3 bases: TGTGCCAGCAGTCCCCGGACTAGCGGCCAAGAGACCCAGTACTTC. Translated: CASSPRTSGQETQYF.

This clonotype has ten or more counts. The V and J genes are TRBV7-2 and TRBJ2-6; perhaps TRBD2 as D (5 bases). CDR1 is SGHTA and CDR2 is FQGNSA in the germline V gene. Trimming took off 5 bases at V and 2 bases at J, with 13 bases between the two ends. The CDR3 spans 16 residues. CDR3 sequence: CASSPMGRAGANVLTF. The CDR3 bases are TGTGCCAGCAGCCCTATGGGGAGAGCTGGGGCCAACGTCCTGACTTTC. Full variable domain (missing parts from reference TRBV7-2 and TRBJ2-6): GAGVSQSPSNKVTEKGKDVELRCDPISGHTALYWYRQSLGQGLEFLIYFQGNSAPDKSGLPSDRFSAERTGGSVSTLTIQRTQQEDSAVYLCASSPMGRAGANVLTFGAGSRLTVL.

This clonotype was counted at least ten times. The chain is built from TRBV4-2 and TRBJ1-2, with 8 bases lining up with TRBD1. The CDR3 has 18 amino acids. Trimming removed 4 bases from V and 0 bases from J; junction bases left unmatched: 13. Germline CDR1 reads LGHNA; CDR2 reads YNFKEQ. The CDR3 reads CASSRREGDRTTNYGYTF. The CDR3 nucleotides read TGTGCCAGCAGCCGCCGCGAGGGGGACAGGACGACTAACTATGGCTACACCTTC.

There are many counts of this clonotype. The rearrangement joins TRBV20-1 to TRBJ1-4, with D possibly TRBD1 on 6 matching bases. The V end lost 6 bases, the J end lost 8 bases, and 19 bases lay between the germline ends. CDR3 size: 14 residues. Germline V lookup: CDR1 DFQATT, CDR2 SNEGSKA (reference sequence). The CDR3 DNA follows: TGCAGTGCGAGGGGGTCGGCAGGCGGGGAAAAACTGTTTTTT. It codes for CSARGSAGGEKLFF.

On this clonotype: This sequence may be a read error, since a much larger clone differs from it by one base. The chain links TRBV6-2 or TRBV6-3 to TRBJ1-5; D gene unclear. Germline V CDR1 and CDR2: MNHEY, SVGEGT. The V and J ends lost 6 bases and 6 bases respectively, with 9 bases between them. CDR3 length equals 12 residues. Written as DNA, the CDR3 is TGTGCCAGCAGGGCTTACATTCAGCCCCAGCATTTT. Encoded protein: CASRAYIQPQHF.

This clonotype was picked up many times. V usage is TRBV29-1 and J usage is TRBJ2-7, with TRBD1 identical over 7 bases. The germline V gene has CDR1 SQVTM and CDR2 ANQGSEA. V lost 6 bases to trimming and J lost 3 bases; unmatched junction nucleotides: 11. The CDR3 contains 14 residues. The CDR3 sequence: CSVKQGPRYYEQYF. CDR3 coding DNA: TGCAGCGTCAAACAGGGGCCGCGCTACTACGAGCAGTACTTC.

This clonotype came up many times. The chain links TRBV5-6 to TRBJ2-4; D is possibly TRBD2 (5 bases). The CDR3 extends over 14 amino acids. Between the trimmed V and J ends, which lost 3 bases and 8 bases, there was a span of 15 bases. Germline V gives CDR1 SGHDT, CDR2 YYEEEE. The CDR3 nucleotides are TGTGCCAGCAGCTGGCGCCGGGGAGCGGACATTCAGTACTTC. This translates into CASSWRRGADIQYF. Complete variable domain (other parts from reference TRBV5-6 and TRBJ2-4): DAGVTQSPTHLIKTRGQQVTLRCSPKSGHDTVSWYQQALGQGPQFIFQYYEEEERQRGNFPDRFSGHQFPNYSSELNVNALLLGDSALYLCASSWRRGADIQYFGAGTRLSVL.

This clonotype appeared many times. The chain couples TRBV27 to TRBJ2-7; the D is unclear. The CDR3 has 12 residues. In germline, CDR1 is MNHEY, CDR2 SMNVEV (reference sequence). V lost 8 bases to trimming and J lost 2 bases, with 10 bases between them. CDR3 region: CASGQRPYEQYF. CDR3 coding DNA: TGTGCCAGCGGGCAGCGCCCCTACGAGCAGTACTTC.

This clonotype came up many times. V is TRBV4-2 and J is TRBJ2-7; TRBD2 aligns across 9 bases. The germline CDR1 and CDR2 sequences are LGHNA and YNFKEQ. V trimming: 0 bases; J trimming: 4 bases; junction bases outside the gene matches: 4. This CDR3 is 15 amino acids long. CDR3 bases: TGTGCCAGCAGCCAAGACGGCGGGGGGGGGTACGAGCAGTACTTC. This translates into CASSQDGGGGYEQYF.

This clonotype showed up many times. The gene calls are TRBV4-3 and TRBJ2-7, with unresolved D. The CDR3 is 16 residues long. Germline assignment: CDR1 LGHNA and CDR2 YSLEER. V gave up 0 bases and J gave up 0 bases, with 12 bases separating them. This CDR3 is CASSQEFRQSSYEQYF. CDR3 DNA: TGCGCCAGCAGCCAAGAATTTAGGCAGAGCTCCTACGAGCAGTACTTC.

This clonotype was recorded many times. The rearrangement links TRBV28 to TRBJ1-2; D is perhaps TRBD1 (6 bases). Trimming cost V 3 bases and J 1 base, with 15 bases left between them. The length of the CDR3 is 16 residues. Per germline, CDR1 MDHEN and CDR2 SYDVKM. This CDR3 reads CASSFRDMRFNYGYTF. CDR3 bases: TGTGCCAGCAGTTTTAGGGACATGAGATTTAACTATGGCTACACCTTC.

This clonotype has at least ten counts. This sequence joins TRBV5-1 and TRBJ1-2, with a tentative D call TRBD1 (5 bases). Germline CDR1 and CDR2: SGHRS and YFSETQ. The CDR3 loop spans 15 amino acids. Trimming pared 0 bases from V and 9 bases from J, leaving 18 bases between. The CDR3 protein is CASSLETATFLSYTF. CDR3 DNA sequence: TGCGCCAGCAGCTTGGAGACAGCTACATTCCTGAGCTACACCTTC.

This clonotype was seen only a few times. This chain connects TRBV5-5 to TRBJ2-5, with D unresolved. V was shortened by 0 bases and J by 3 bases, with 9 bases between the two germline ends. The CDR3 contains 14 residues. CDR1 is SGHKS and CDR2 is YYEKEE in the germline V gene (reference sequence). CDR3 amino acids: CASSLDTQKETQYF. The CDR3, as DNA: TGTGCCAGCAGCTTGGACACCCAGAAAGAGACCCAGTACTTC.

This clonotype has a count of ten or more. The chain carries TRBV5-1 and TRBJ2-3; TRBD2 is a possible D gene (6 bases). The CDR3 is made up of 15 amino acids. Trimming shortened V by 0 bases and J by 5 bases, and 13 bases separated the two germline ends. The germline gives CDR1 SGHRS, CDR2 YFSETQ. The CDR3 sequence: CASSLEPGGEDTQYF. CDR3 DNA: TGCGCCAGCAGCTTGGAACCAGGAGGGGAAGATACGCAGTATTTT.

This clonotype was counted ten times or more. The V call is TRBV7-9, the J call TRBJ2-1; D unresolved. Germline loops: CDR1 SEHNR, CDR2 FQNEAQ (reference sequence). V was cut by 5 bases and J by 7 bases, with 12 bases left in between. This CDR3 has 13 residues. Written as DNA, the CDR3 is TGTGCCAGCAGCCTTGTGACTGGGAATGAGCAGTTCTTC. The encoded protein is CASSLVTGNEQFF. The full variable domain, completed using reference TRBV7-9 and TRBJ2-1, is DTGVSQNPRHKITKRGQNVTFRCDPISEHNRLYWYRQTLGQGPEFLTYFQNEAQLEKSRLLSDRFSAERPKGSFSTLEIQRTEQGDSAMYLCASSLVTGNEQFFGPGTRLTVL.

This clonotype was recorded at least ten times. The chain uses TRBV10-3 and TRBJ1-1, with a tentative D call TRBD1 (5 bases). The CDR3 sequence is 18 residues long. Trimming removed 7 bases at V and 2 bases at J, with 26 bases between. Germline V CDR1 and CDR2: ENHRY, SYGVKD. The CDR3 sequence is CAINPGPVPTYKNTEAFF. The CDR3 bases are TGTGCCATCAATCCAGGGCCCGTCCCCACCTACAAAAACACTGAAGCTTTCTTT.

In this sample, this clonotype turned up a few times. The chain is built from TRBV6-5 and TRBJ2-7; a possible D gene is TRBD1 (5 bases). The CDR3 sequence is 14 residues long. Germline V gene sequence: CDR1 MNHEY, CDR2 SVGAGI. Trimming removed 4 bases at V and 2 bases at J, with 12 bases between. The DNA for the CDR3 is TGTGCCAGCAGTTTAAGGACAAGCCCCTACGAGCAGTACTTC. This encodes CASSLRTSPYEQYF.

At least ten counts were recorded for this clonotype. DNA of the CDR3: TGTGCCACCAGTGATTCCGGGACTAGCGGGGACAATGAGCAGTTCTTC. It is translated as CATSDSGTSGDNEQFF. The chain joins TRBV24-1 to TRBJ2-1; 13 bases line up with TRBD2. The germline CDR1 and CDR2 sequences are KGHDR and SFDVKD. Germline trimming cut 2 bases from V and 5 bases from J; bases unmatched to any gene: 2. This CDR3 comprises 16 residues.

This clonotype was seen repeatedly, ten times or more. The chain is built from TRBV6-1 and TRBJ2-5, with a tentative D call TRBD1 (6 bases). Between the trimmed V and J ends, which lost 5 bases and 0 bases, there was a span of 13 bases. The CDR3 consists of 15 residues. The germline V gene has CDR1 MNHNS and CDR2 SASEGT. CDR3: CASSTLRGYQETQYF. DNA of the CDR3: TGTGCCAGCAGTACCCTTAGGGGGTACCAAGAGACCCAGTACTTC.

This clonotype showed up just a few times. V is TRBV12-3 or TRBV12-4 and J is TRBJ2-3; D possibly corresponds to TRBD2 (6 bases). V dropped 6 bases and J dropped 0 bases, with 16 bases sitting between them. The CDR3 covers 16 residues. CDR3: CASSRTSGTSTDTQYF. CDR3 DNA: TGTGCCAGCAGCCGCACGTCCGGGACTAGCACAGATACGCAGTATTTT.